This paragraph covers one T cell receptor (beta chain) sequence. Until they underwent thyroid surgery, no patient had received any treatment. This sample was taken from a study of metastatic and nonmetastatic thyroid tumors. Whole-study context: Malignant and benign thyroid patients had repertoires compared in peripheral blood and tumor or nodule tissue.

V was pared by 7 bases and J by 7 bases, with 6 bases of the junction left unmatched. CDR3 length equals 15 residues. The V gene's germline CDR1 is MNHNS and CDR2 SASEGT. MiXCR re-clonotyped the PCR reads for TCRdb. The sample has over 6,500 clones; 27% are singletons. The sequencing sample was made of adjacent normal tissue. This TCR was sampled from a male donor with papillary thyroid cancer or a benign thyroid nodule (not recorded which). Some clones in this sample may be carry-over from other donors' samples. The chain combines TRBV6-1 with TRBJ2-2, with TRBD2 matching 13 bases. The DNA of the CDR3 is TGTGCCAGCACCGGACTAGCGGGGGACATCGGGGAGCTGTTTTTT. Translated: CASTGLAGDIGELFF.